This entry lists 6 T cell receptor beta chains sequenced from one sample in a study of T cell repertoires in cytomegalovirus infection (dated by TCRdb to about 2019). The sequencing machine was an Illumina HiSeq 1500. TCRdb applied fastp at Q25 and MiXCR to the public reads, then kept only in-frame beta chains. Every distinct CDR3 protein forms one entry, paired with its most common genes and DNA. This sample comprises fewer than 300,000 distinct CDR3 sequences, about 25% of them detected only once. The ten largest clones represent 11% to 15% of the sample. The sequencing input was PBMCs. The receptors come from a human donor in good health (CMV status not recorded). Some clones in this sample may be carry-over from other donors' samples.

This clonotype turned up a few times. The V and J genes are TRBV5-1 and TRBJ2-1; 7 bases line up with TRBD1. The CDR3 loop spans 15 amino acids. Looked up from germline, CDR1 is SGHRS and CDR2 is YFSETQ. V shed 0 bases and J 8 bases; nucleotides not matched to a gene: 8. This chain's CDR3 is CASSLGGRGLDEQFF. CDR3 sequence (DNA): TGCGCCAGCAGCTTGGGAGGCAGGGGGTTGGATGAGCAGTTCTTC. Full variable domain (remainder filled in from reference TRBV5-1 and TRBJ2-1): KAGVTQTPRYLIKTRGQQVTLSCSPISGHRSVSWYQQTPGQGLQFLFEYFSETQRNKGNFPGRFSGRQFSNSRSEMNVSTLELGDSALYLCASSLGGRGLDEQFFGPGTRLTVL.

There are a few counts of this clonotype. The chain couples TRBV27 to TRBJ2-7; D uncertain. With 4 bases removed from V and 4 bases from J, the gap between germline ends came to 11 bases. Germline CDR1 and CDR2: MNHEY and SMNVEV (reference sequence). CDR3 length: 13 amino acids. This CDR3 is CASSYDTQYEQYF. CDR3 coding DNA: TGTGCCAGCAGTTACGACACGCAGTACGAGCAGTACTTC.

The chain recombines TRBV6-2 or TRBV6-3 with TRBJ1-1; TRBD1 matches 7 bases. Germline-derived CDR1 and CDR2 are MNHEY and SVGEGT. After removal of 3 bases from V and 4 bases from J, the junction contained 11 bases not matched to a gene. The CDR3 length is 16 residues. The CDR3 DNA sequence: TGTGCCAGCAGTTATTCCACCGGGACAGCGGGCACTGAAGCTTTCTTT. It specifies CASSYSTGTAGTEAFF.

This clonotype was seen a single time. One junction end does not reproduce the germline sequence, and a read error may be involved. V gene TRBV2 combines with J gene TRBJ1-2; a possible D gene is TRBD1 (5 bases). The CDR3 sequence is 15 residues long. In germline, CDR1 is SNHLY, CDR2 FYNNEI. The CDR3 loop is CASSARGETNYGHTF. The CDR3 DNA reads as TGTGCCAGCAGCGCTCGGGGGGAAACTAACTATGGCCACACCTTC.

The V call is TRBV10-3, the J call TRBJ2-1; 8 bases line up with TRBD1. This CDR3 region has 17 residues. Germline CDR1 and CDR2: ENHRY and SYGVKD. The V gene end was trimmed by 6 bases and the J gene end by 5 bases; junction bases not matched to a gene: 15. The CDR3 here is CAISSVRGQVGDNEQFF. CDR3 coding DNA: TGTGCCATCAGCTCCGTCCGGGGACAGGTGGGGGACAATGAGCAGTTCTTC.

The sample holds a few counts of this clonotype. This chain connects TRBV30 to TRBJ2-7; 7 positions match TRBD1. The CDR3 sequence is 14 residues long. Looked up from germline, CDR1 is GTSNPN and CDR2 is SVGIG (reference sequence). Trimming cost V 4 bases and J 3 bases; bases outside gene matches: 9. CDR3 residues: CAWNPGQSVYEQYF. In DNA, the CDR3 is TGTGCCTGGAATCCGGGACAGAGCGTCTACGAGCAGTACTTC.